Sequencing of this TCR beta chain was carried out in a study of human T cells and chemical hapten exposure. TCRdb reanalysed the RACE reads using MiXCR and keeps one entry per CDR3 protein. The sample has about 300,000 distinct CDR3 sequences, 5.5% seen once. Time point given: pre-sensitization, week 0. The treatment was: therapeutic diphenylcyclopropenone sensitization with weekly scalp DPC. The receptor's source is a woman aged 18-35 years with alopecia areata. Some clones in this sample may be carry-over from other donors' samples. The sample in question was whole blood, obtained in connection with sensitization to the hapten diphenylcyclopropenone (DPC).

The CDR3, as DNA: TGTGCCAGCAGTAAGGGGGACAGGGGTTACGAGCAGTACTTC. Amino acid sequence: CASSKGDRGYEQYF. The chain carries TRBV2 and TRBJ2-7; 10 positions agree with TRBD1. CDR1 and CDR2 from the germline V gene are SNHLY and FYNNEI. The CDR3 runs 14 residues. V lost 5 bases, J lost 4 bases, and 5 bases stayed unmatched.